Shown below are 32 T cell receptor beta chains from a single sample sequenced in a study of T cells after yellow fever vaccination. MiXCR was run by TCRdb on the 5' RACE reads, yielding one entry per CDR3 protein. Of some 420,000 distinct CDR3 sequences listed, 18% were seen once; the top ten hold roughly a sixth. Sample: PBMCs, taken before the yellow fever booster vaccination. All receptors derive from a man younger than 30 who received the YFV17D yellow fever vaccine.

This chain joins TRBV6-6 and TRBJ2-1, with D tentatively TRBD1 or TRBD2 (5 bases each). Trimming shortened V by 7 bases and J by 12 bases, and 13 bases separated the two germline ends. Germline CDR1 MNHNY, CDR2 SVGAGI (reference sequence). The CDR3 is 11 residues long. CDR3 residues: CASKMGVGQFF. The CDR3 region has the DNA TGTGCCAGCAAAATGGGGGTGGGGCAGTTCTTC.

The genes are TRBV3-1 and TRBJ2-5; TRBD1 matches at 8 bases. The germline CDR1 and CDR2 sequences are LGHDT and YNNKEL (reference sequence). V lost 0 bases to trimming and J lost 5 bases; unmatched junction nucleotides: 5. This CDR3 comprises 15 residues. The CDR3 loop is CASSQDQGAGETQYF. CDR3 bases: TGTGCCAGCAGCCAAGATCAGGGGGCTGGGGAGACCCAGTACTTC.

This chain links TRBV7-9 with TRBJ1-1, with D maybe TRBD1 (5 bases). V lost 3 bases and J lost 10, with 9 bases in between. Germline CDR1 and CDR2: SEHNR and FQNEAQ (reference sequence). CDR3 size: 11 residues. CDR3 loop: CASSFEGVAFF. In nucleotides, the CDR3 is TGTGCCAGCAGCTTTGAAGGGGTAGCTTTCTTT.

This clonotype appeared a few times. DNA for the CDR3: TGCGCCAGCAGCTTGAGGACAGGGGGCGGTGAGCAGTTCTTC. It codes for CASSLRTGGGEQFF. The chain links TRBV5-1 to TRBJ2-1; 11 bases align to TRBD1. The CDR3 contains 14 residues. V was clipped by 1 base and J by 9 bases; unmatched bases: 3. From germline, CDR1 is SGHRS and CDR2 YFSETQ. The complete variable domain, with remaining parts taken from reference TRBV5-1 and TRBJ2-1, reads KAGVTQTPRYLIKTRGQQVTLSCSPISGHRSVSWYQQTPGQGLQFLFEYFSETQRNKGNFPGRFSGRQFSNSRSEMNVSTLELGDSALYLCASSLRTGGGEQFFGPGTRLTVL.

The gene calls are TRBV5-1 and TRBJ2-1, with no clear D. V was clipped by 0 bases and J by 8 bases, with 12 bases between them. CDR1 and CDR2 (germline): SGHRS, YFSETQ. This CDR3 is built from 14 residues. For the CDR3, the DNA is TGCGCCAGCAGCTTGGCCATGGGTGACGATGAGCAGTTCTTC. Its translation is CASSLAMGDDEQFF.

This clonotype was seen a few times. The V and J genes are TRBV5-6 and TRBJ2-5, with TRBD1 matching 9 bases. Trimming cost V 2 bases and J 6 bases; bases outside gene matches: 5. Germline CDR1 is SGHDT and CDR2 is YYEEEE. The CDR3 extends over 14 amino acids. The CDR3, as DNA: TGTGCCAGCAGCTTAACAGGGGGCGCGCAGACCCAGTACTTC. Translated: CASSLTGGAQTQYF.

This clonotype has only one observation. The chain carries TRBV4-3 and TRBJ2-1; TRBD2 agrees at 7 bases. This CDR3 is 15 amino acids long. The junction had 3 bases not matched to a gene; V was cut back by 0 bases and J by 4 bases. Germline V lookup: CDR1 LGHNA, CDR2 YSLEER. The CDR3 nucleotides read TGCGCCAGCAGCCAAGAGCCAGCGGGGTACAATGAGCAGTTCTTC. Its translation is CASSQEPAGYNEQFF.

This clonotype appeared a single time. The CDR3 coding sequence is TGTGCCAGCAGCTCACCGGGACTTTTATCACCCCTCCACTTT. This gives the protein CASSSPGLLSPLHF. V is TRBV5-5 and J is TRBJ1-6, with TRBD1 as a possible D gene (5 bases). Trimming cost V 3 bases and J 10 bases, with 14 bases left between them. The CDR3 extends over 14 amino acids. Germline CDR1 and CDR2: SGHKS and YYEKEE (reference sequence).

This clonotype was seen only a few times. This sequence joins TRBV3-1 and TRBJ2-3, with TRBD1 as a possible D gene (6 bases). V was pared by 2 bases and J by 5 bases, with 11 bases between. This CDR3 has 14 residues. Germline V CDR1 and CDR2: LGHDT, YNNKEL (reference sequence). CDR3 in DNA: TGTGCCAGCAGCCAAAGAACAGGGAGAGATACGCAGTATTTT. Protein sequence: CASSQRTGRDTQYF.

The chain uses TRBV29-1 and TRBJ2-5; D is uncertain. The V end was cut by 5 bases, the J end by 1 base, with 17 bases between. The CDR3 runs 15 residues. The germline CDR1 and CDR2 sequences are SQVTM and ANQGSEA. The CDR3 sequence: CSVMGSETSQETQYF. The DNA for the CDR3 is TGCAGCGTTATGGGGTCGGAGACCTCCCAAGAGACCCAGTACTTC.

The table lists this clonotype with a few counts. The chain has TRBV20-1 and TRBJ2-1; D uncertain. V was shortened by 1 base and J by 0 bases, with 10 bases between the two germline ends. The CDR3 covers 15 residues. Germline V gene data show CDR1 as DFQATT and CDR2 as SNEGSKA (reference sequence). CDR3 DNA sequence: TGCAGTGCTAGAGCCCCACGGAGCTCCTACAATGAGCAGTTCTTC. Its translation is CSARAPRSSYNEQFF.

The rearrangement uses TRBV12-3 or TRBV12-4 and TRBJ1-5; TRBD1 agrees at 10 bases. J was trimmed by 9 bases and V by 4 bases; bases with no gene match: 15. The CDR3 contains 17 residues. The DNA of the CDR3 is TGTGCCAGCAGTTGGGGGACAGGGGCGAGGGGGGGCGTGCCCCAGCATTTT. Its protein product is CASSWGTGARGGVPQHF.

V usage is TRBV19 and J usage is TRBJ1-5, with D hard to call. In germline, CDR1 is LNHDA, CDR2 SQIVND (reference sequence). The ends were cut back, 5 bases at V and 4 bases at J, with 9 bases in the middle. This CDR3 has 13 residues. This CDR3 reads CASSVSWNQPQHF. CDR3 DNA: TGTGCCAGTAGTGTCAGTTGGAATCAGCCCCAGCATTTT. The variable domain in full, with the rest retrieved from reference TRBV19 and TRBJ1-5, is DGGITQSPKYLFRKEGQNVTLSCEQNLNHDAMYWYRQDPGQGLRLIYYSQIVNDFQKGDIAEGYSVSREKKESFPLTVTSAQKNPTAFYLCASSVSWNQPQHFGDGTRLSIL.

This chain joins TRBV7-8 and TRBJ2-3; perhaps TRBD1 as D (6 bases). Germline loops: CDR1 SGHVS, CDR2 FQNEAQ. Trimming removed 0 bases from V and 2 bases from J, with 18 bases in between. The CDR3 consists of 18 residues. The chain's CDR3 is CASSLARGRQKNTDTQYF. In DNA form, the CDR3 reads TGTGCCAGCAGCTTAGCAAGGGGGAGACAGAAAAACACAGATACGCAGTATTTT.

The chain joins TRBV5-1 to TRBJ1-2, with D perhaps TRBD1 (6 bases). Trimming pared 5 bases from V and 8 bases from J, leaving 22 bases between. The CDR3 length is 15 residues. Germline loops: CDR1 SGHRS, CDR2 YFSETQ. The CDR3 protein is CASSSVGGAVKGYTF. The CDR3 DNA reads TGCGCCAGCAGTTCAGTCGGGGGCGCAGTTAAGGGCTACACCTTC.

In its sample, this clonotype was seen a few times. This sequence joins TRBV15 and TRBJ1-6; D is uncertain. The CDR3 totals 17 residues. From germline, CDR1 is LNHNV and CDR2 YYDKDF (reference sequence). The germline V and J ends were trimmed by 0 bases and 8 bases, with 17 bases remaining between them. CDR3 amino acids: CATSRDSASRVYSPLHF. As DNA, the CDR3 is TGTGCCACCAGCAGAGATTCGGCCTCGCGGGTTTATTCACCCCTCCACTTT. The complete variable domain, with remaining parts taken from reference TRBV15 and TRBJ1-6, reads DAMVIQNPRYQVTQFGKPVTLSCSQTLNHNVMYWYQQKSSQAPKLLFHYYDKDFNNEADTPDNFQSRRPNTSFCFLDIRSPGLGDTAMYLCATSRDSASRVYSPLHFGNGTRLTVT.

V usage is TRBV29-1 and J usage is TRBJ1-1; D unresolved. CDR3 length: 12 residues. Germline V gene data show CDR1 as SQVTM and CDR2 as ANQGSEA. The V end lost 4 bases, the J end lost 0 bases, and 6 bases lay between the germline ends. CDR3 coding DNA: TGCAGCGTTGTGTCTTTGAACACTGAAGCTTTCTTT. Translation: CSVVSLNTEAFF.

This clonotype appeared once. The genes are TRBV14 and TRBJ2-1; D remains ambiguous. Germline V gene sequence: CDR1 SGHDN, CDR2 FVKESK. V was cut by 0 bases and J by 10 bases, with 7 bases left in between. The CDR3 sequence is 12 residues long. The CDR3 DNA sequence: TGTGCCAGCAGCCAAGATTTCGGGGAGCAGTTCTTC. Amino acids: CASSQDFGEQFF.

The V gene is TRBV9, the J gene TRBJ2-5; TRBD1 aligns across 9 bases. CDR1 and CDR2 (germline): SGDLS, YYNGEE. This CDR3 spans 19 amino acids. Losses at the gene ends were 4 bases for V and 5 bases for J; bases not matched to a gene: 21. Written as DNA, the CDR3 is TGTGCCAGCAGCCCGAGGGGCTTTAAGACAGGGGGTGGGGTGGAGACCCAGTACTTC. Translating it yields CASSPRGFKTGGGVETQYF.

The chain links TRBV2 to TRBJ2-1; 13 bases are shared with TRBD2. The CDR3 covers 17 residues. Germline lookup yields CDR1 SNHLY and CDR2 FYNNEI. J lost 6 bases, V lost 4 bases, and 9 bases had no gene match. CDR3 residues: CASSARTSGGGANEQFF. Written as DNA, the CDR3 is TGTGCCAGCAGTGCCCGGACTAGCGGGGGAGGGGCCAATGAGCAGTTCTTC.

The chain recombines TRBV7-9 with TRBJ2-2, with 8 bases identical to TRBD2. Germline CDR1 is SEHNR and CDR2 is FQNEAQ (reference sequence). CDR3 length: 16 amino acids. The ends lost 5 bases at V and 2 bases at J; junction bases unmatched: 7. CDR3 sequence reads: CASSRHRGGNTGELFF. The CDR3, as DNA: TGTGCCAGCAGCAGGCATCGGGGGGGAAACACCGGGGAGCTGTTTTTT.

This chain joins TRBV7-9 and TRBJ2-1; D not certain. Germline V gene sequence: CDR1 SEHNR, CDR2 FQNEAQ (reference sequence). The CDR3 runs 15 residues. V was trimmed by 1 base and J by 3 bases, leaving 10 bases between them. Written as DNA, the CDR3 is TGTGCCAGCAGCTTAGTCAGGCTGGGCTACAATGAGCAGTTCTTC. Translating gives CASSLVRLGYNEQFF.

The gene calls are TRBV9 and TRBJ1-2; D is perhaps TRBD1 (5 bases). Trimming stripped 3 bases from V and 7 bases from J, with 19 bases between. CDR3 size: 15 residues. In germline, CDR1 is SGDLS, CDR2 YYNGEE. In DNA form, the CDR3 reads TGTGCCAGCAGCGCGGTCCGCGGGGGTGTCTCTGGCTACACCTTC. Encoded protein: CASSAVRGGVSGYTF.

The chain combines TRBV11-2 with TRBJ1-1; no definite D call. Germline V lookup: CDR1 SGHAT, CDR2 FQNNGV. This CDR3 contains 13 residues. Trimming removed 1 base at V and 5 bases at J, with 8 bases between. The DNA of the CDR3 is TGTGCCAGCAGCTTAGTCAGGCAGACTGAAGCTTTCTTT. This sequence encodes CASSLVRQTEAFF.

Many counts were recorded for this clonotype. The DNA of the CDR3 is TGCGCCAGCAGCTCCGGACAGGGGGATGGCTACACCTTC. It is translated as CASSSGQGDGYTF. The chain combines TRBV5-1 with TRBJ1-2; 10 nucleotides align to TRBD1. There are 13 residues in the CDR3. The J segment lost 6 bases and the V segment lost 3 bases, leaving 2 bases of the junction unmatched. Germline-derived CDR1 and CDR2 are SGHRS and YFSETQ.

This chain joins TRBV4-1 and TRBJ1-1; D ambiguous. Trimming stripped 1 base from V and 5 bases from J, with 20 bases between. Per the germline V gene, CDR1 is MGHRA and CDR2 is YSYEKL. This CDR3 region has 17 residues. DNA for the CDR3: TGCGCCAGCAGCCAAGTTTATGTTGGCGTCAAAAGGACTGAAGCTTTCTTT. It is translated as CASSQVYVGVKRTEAFF.

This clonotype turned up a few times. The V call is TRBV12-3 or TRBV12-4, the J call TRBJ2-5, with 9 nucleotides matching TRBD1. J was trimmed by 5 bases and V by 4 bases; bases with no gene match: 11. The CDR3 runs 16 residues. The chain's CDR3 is CASSWIHTGGAETQYF. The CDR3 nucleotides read TGTGCCAGCAGTTGGATCCACACAGGGGGCGCGGAGACCCAGTACTTC.

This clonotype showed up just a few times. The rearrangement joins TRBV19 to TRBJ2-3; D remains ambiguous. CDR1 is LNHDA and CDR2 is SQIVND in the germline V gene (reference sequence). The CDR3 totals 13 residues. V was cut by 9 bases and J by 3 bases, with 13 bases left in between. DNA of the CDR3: TGTGCCAGCCGATTCAGGAGAACAGATACGCAGTATTTT. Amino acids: CASRFRRTDTQYF.

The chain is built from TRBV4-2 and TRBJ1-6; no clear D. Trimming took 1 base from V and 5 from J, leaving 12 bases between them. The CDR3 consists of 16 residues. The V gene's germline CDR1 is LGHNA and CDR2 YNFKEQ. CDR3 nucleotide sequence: TGTGCCAGCAGCCAAGGGTATGAACAGCATAATTCACCCCTCCACTTT. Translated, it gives CASSQGYEQHNSPLHF.

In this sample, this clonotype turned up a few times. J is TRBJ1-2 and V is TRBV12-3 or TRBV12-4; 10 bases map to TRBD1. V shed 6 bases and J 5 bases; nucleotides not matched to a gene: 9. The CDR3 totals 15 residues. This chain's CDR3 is CASSQAGTGDYGYTF. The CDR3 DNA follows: TGTGCCAGCAGCCAAGCCGGGACAGGGGATTATGGCTACACCTTC.

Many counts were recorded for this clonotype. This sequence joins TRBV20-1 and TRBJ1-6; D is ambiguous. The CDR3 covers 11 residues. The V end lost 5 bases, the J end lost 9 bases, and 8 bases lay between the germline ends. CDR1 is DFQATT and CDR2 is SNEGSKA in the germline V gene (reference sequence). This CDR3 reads CSAPGGSPLHF. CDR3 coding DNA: TGCAGTGCTCCCGGTGGTTCACCCCTCCACTTT.

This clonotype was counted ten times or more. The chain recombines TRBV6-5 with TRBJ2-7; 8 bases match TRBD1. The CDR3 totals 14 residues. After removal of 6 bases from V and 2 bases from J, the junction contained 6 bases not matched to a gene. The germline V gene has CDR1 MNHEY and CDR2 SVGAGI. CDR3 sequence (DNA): TGTGCCAGCAGACGGACAGGGCCCCCCTACGAGCAGTACTTC. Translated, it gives CASRRTGPPYEQYF.